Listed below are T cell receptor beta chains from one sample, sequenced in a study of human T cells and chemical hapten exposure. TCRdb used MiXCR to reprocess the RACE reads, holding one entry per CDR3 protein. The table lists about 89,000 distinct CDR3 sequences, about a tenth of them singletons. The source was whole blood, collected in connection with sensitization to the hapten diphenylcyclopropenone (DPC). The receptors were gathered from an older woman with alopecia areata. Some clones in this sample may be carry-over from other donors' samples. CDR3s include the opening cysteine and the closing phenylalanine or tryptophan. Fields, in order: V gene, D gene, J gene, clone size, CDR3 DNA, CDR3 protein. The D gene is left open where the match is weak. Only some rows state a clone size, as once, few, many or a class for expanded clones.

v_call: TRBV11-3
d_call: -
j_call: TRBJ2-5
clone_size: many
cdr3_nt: TGTGCCAGCAGCTCGGCCAACGGCGGGGAGACCCAGTACTTC
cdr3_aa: CASSSANGGETQYF

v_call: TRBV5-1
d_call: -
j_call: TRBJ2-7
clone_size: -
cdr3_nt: TGCGCCAGCAGCTTTGTAACTAGCGAGCAGTACTTC
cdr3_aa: CASSFVTSEQYF

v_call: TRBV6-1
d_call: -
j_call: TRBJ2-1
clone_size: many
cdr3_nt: TGTGCCAGCATACGGCAGTTAGGGATATACAATGAGCAGTTCTTC
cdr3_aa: CASIRQLGIYNEQFF

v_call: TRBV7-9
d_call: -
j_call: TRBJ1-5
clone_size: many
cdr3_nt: TGTGCCAGCAGCTTAGGCAATCAGCCCCAGCATTTT
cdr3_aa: CASSLGNQPQHF

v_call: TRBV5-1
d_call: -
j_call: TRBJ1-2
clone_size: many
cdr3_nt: TGCGCCAGCAGCTTGTTTTCAGGGGACAACTATGGCTACACCTTC
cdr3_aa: CASSLFSGDNYGYTF

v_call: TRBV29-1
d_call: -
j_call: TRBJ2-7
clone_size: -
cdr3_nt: TGCAGCGTCGAACACCAGGGTTTCGACGAGCAGTACTTC
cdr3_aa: CSVEHQGFDEQYF

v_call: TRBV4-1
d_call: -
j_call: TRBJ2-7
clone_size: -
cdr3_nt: TGCGCCAGCAGCCAACCGGACACCTGCGAGCAGTACTTC
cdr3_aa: CASSQPDTCEQYF

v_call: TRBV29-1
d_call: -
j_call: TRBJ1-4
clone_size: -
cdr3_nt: TGTCACCCGAGGGTTGGAGAAAAACTGTTTTTT
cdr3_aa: CHPRVGEKLFF

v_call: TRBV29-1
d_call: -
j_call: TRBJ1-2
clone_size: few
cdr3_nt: TGCAGCGTCGCCGGGCACAGATACTCTAACTATGGCTACACCTTC
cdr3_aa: CSVAGHRYSNYGYTF

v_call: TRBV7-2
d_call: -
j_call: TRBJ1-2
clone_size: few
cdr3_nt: TGTGCCAGCAGCCACCAGGGGTCTCTTAACTATGGCTACACCTTC
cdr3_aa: CASSHQGSLNYGYTF

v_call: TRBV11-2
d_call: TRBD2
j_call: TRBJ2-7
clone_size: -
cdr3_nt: TGTGCCACACGACTAGCGGCTTTCTCCTACGAGCAGTACTTC
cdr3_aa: CATRLAAFSYEQYF

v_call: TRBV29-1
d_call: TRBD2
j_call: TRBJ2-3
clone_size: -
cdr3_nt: TGCAGCGTTGCGGGGCGAGGCGGGGGGCGCACAGATACGCAGTATTTT
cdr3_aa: CSVAGRGGGRTDTQYF

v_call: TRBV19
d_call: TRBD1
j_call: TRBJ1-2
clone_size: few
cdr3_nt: TGTGCCAGCAACAGGGGGAACTATGGCTACACCTTC
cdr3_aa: CASNRGNYGYTF

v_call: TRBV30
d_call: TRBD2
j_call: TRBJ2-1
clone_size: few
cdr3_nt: TGTGCCTGGAATAGCGGGGGGGCCTTATGGGAGCAGTTCTTC
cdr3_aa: CAWNSGGALWEQFF

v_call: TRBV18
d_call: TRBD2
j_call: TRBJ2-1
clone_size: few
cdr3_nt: TGTGCCAGCTCACCAAATAGCGGGGGAGAGCAGTTCTTC
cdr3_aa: CASSPNSGGEQFF

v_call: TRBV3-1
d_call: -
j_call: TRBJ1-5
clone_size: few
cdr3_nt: TGTGCCAGCAGCCAAGATACGCGTTCTCCCCAGCATTTT
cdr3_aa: CASSQDTRSPQHF

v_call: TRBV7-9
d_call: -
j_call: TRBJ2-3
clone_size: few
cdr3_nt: TGTGCCGCCGGACGTGGGGGAATGAGCACAGATACGCAGTATTTT
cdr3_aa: CAAGRGGMSTDTQYF

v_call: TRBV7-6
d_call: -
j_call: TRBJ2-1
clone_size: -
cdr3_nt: TGTGCCAGCAGCTCTCCGTATGAGCAGTTCTTC
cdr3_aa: CASSSPYEQFF

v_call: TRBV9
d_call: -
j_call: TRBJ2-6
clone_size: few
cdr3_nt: TGTGCCAGCAGCGTAGCGACAACCGTAAGGTTCTCTGGGGCCAACGTCCTGACTTTC
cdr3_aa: CASSVATTVRFSGANVLTF

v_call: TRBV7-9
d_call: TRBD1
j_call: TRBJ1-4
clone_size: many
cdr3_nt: TGTGCCAGCAGCTTAGGACAGGGGCTTGAAAAACTGTTTTTT
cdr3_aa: CASSLGQGLEKLFF

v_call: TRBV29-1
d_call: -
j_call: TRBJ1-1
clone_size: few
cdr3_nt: TGCAGCGTTAACAGGGACGGCCCTGAAGCTTTCTTT
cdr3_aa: CSVNRDGPEAFF

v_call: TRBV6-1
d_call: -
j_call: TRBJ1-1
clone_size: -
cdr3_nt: TGTGCCAGCAGCAATCCCCTGACTGAAGCTTTCTTT
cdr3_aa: CASSNPLTEAFF

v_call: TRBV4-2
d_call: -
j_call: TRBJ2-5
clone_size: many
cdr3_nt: TGTGCCAGCAGCCAAGAAGGCCAGGGTGGGGAGACCCAGTACTTC
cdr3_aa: CASSQEGQGGETQYF

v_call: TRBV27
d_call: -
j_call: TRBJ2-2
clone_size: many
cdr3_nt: TGTGCCAGCAGTGTTTGGCCAAACACCGGGGAGCTGTTTTTT
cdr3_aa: CASSVWPNTGELFF

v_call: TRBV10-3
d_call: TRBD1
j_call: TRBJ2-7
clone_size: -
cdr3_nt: TGTGCCATCAGTGAGTATACAGGGGCAGCTCTCTACGAGCAGTACTTC
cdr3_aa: CAISEYTGAALYEQYF

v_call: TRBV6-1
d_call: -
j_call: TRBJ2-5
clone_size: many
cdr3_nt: TGTGCCAGCAGTCAAGACACCTACCGTGAGACCCAGTACTTC
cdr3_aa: CASSQDTYRETQYF

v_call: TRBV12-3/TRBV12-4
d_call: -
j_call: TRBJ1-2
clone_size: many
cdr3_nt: TGTGCCAGCAGCCTAGGGTCGGCGCAACCGAACTATGGCTACACCTTC
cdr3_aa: CASSLGSAQPNYGYTF

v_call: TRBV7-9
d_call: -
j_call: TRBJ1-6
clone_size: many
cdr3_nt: TGTGCCAGCAGCTTAGGGGTTAATTCACCCCTCCACTTT
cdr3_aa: CASSLGVNSPLHF

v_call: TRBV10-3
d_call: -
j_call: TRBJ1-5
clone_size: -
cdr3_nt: TGTGCCACCGCGACAGAATATAGCAATCAGCCCCAGCATTTT
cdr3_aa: CATATEYSNQPQHF

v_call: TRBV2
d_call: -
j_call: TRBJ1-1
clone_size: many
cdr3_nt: TGTGCCAGCAGCCCTAGACAGGACCCGAACACTGAAGCTTTCTTT
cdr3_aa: CASSPRQDPNTEAFF

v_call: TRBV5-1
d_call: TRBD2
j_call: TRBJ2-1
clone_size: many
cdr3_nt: TGCGCCAGCACCCCGGGGCGGGGGATCTCCAATGAGCAGTTCTTC
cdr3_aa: CASTPGRGISNEQFF

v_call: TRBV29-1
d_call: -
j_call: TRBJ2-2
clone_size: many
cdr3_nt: TGCAGCGTTAAGGGGATCCCGAACACCGGGGAGCTGTTTTTT
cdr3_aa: CSVKGIPNTGELFF

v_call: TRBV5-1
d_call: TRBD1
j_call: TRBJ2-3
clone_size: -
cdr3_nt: TGCGCCAGCAGCTGGACCGGGACAGGGGTGACCGAACGGGTCACAGATACGCAGTATTTT
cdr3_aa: CASSWTGTGVTERVTDTQYF

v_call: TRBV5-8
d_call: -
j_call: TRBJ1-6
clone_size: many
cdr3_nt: TGTGCCAGCAGCTTTGGTTACTATAATTCACCCCTCCACTTT
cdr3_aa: CASSFGYYNSPLHF

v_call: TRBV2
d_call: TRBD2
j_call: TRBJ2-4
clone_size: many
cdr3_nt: TGTGCCAGCAGGGCCTTGGGACTAGCGGGGGGAAAGTCGCTAGCCAAAAACATTCAGTACTTC
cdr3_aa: CASRALGLAGGKSLAKNIQYF

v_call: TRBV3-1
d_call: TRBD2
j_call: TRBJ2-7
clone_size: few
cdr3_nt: TGTGCCAGCAGCCCCGGGGTAGCGGGGACCTACGAGCAGTACTTC
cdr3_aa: CASSPGVAGTYEQYF

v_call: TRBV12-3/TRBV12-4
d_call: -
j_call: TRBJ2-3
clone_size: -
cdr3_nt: TGTGCCAGCAGTTTACCCCCTCCTGTGGGAGATACGCAGTATTTT
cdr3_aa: CASSLPPPVGDTQYF

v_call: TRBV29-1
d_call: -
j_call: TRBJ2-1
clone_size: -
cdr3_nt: TGCAGCGTTGTGAGGGGAAGGGCCTACAATGAGCAGTTCTTC
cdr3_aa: CSVVRGRAYNEQFF

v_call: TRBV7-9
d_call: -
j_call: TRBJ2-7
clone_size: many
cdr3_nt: TGTGCCAGCAGCGGGGGGAACGAGCAGTACTTC
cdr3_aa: CASSGGNEQYF

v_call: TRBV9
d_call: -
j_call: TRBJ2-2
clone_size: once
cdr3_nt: TGTGCCAGCAGCGTAGGCCCGGGGGGCAAGACCGGGGAGCTGTTTTTT
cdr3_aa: CASSVGPGGKTGELFF

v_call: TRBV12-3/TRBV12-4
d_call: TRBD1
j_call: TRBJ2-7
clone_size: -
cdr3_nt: TGTGCCAGCACCCCCGGACAGGGTAGGTCCTACGAGCAGTACTTC
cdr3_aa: CASTPGQGRSYEQYF

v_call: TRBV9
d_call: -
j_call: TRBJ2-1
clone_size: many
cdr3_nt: TGTGCCAGCAGCGTAGCTGCTCGTAACAATGAGCAGTTCTTC
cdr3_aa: CASSVAARNNEQFF

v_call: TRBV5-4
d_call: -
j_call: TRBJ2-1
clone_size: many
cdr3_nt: TGTGCCAGCAGGGACCAGACAGAAGGATACAATGAGCAGTTCTTC
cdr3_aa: CASRDQTEGYNEQFF

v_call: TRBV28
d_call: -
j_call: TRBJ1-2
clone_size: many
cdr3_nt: TGTGCCAGCGTCGTAGACCCTCTTGACTATGGCTACACCTTC
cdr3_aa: CASVVDPLDYGYTF

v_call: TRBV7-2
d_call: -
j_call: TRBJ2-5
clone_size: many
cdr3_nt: TGTGCCAGCACCAACTACCCCCGGAACTTCCAAGAGACCCAGTACTTC
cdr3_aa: CASTNYPRNFQETQYF

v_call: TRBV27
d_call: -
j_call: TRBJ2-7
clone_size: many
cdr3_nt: TGTGCCACCTCGGGAGTAGGGTCGAACTCCTACGAGCAGTACTTC
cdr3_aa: CATSGVGSNSYEQYF

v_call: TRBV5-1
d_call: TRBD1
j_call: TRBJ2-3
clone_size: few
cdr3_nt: TGCGCCAGCTCCATGGGGGACAGGGCGAAAGATACGCAGTATTTT
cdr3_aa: CASSMGDRAKDTQYF

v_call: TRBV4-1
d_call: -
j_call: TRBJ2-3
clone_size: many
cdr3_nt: TGCGCCAGCAGCCAAGCTTCAGGCTCAGATACGCAGTATTTT
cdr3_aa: CASSQASGSDTQYF

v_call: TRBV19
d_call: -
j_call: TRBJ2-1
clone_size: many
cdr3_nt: TGTGCCAGCCGAACCGGGACTTTTAACAATGAGCAGTTCTTC
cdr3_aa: CASRTGTFNNEQFF

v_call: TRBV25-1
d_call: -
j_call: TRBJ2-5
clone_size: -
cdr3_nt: TGTGCCAGCAGTGAGGGACCACAAGAGACCCAGTACTTC
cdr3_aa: CASSEGPQETQYF

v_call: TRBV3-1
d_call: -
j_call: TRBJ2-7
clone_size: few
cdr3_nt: TGTGCCAGCAGCCAAGATTTTCGCGGTCCCTACGAGCAGTACTTC
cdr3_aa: CASSQDFRGPYEQYF

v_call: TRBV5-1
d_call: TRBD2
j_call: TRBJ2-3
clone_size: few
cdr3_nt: TGCGCCAGCAGCCCCGGGACTAGCGGGGGGCCAGATACGCAGTATTTT
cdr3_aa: CASSPGTSGGPDTQYF

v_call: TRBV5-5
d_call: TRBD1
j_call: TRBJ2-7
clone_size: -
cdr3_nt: TGTGCCAGCAGCTTACAGGGGGCGGCTTACGAGCAGTACTTC
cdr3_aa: CASSLQGAAYEQYF